Each of the 16 T cell receptor beta chains below was sequenced from the same sample in a study of T-cell reconstitution after alpha-beta-depleted transplantation in children (dated by TCRdb to 2016 to 2017). The sample's treatment or condition, from its label and the paper: allogeneic hematopoietic cell transplantation with graft depleted of TCRalphabeta T cells and CD19 B cells. The method was PCR. The reads were generated on an Illumina HiSeq 2500. To normalize quantification of the TCRbeta repertoire, the TCR libraries were built with molecular barcoding that relied on unique molecular identifiers. TCRdb passed the public sequencing reads through fastp at Q25 and MiXCR, retaining productive beta sequences. Duplicate CDR3 protein sequences are folded into a single record with the most common DNA and genes. In this sample the table shows hundreds of thousands of distinct CDR3 sequences, around 13% of which occur a single time. The ten most abundant clones make up around 2% of the sample.

The sequenced sample was PBMCs, mostly from graft donor cells, obtained 360 days after TCRalphabeta/CD19-depleted stem cell transplant. Source of these receptors: a male patient younger than 18 who had a stem cell transplant for acute myeloid leukemia, so the T cells may come from the graft donor.

The chain carries TRBV28 and TRBJ2-1; TRBD1 matches 10 bases. This CDR3 is built from 14 residues. Germline lookup yields CDR1 MDHEN and CDR2 SYDVKM. J was trimmed by 7 bases and V by 3 bases; bases with no gene match: 3. The CDR3 DNA follows: TGTGCCAGCAGTTTTTGGACAGGGGGAAATGAGCAGTTCTTC. Translation gives CASSFWTGGNEQFF.

V gene TRBV6-2 or TRBV6-3 combines with J gene TRBJ2-4; 8 bases map to TRBD2. V dropped 6 bases and J dropped 8; count of bases not matched to a gene: 21. Germline values: CDR1 MNHEY, CDR2 SVGEGT. The CDR3 is 18 residues long. The CDR3 DNA reads TGTGCCAGCAGCCTTCGATCTTTTTCAGCCGGGACTAGGGACATTCAGTACTTC. This encodes CASSLRSFSAGTRDIQYF.

This clonotype was seen more than once but under ten times. CDR3 sequence (DNA): TGTGCCAGCAGCCCTCGGCCGGGACAGGGGTTGAACAATGAGCAGTTCTTC. It encodes CASSPRPGQGLNNEQFF. This sequence joins TRBV5-5 and TRBJ2-1, with 10 bases aligning to TRBD1. The CDR3 contains 17 residues. In germline, CDR1 is SGHKS, CDR2 YYEKEE (reference sequence). The ends lost 4 bases at V and 5 bases at J; junction bases unmatched: 12.

This clonotype came up many times. V usage is TRBV10-3 and J usage is TRBJ1-2; D gene uncertain. The CDR3 is 13 residues long. V was cut by 0 bases and J by 8 bases, with 10 bases left in between. Germline lookup yields CDR1 ENHRY and CDR2 SYGVKD. The DNA for the CDR3 is TGTGCCATCAGTGAGTCGTGGGTCCCGGGCTACACCTTC. This encodes CAISESWVPGYTF.

This clonotype was counted a few times. The V and J genes are TRBV24-1 and TRBJ2-5; D is perhaps TRBD1 or TRBD2 (5 bases each). Germline V CDR1 and CDR2: KGHDR, SFDVKD. The CDR3 extends over 13 amino acids. Between the trimmed V and J ends, which lost 4 bases and 8 bases, there was a span of 13 bases. As DNA, the CDR3 is TGTGCCACCAGTGAAAAAGGGGAGAAAACCCAGTACTTC. Its protein is CATSEKGEKTQYF.

J is TRBJ1-1 and V is TRBV7-8; the D gene is possibly TRBD1 (6 bases). The CDR3 extends over 15 amino acids. Trimming took 1 base from V and 1 from J, leaving 10 bases between them. Germline V gene data show CDR1 as SGHVS and CDR2 as FQNEAQ. The CDR3 loop reads CASSLVIGGNTEAFF. The CDR3 DNA reads as TGTGCCAGCAGCTTAGTCATAGGGGGGAACACTGAAGCTTTCTTT.

A single count supports this clonotype. V gene TRBV3-1 combines with J gene TRBJ2-1; 13 bases are a match to TRBD2. The trim removed 5 bases at V and 6 bases at J, leaving 10 bases unmatched. The germline gives CDR1 LGHDT, CDR2 YNNKEL (reference sequence). The CDR3 runs 17 residues. CDR3 amino acids: CASSAPGTSGTRNEQFF. As DNA, the CDR3 is TGTGCCAGCAGCGCTCCCGGGACTAGCGGGACACGCAATGAGCAGTTCTTC.

A few counts support this clonotype. This chain uses TRBV28 with TRBJ2-1; 7 bases line up with TRBD2. Germline V gene sequence: CDR1 MDHEN, CDR2 SYDVKM. This CDR3 comprises 17 residues. V gave up 3 bases and J gave up 1 base; unmatched junction bases: 9. CDR3: CASSFRRSGGSYNEQFF. CDR3 coding DNA: TGTGCCAGCAGTTTTAGGCGGTCGGGGGGTTCCTACAATGAGCAGTTCTTC.

The rearrangement uses TRBV29-1 and TRBJ1-1; D gene uncertain. The CDR3 is made up of 12 amino acids. Germline V gives CDR1 SQVTM, CDR2 ANQGSEA. V was clipped by 6 bases and J by 0 bases, with 8 bases between them. The CDR3 coding sequence is TGCAGCGTCCGTGGTTTGAACACTGAAGCTTTCTTT. It is translated as CSVRGLNTEAFF.

Only a few counts were recorded for this clonotype. This chain links TRBV29-1 with TRBJ1-2; D might be TRBD1 (6 bases). Germline CDR1 SQVTM, CDR2 ANQGSEA. Trimming stripped 6 bases from V and 10 bases from J, with 15 bases between. The CDR3 has 11 amino acids. This CDR3 is CSVRAQGYYTF. DNA for the CDR3: TGCAGCGTCCGCGCACAGGGATACTACACCTTC.

This clonotype was seen only a few times. This chain joins TRBV7-6 and TRBJ2-3; no firm D call. In germline, CDR1 is SGHVS, CDR2 FNYEAQ. The CDR3 is 12 residues long. V lost 5 bases and J lost 6, with 9 bases in between. As DNA, the CDR3 is TGTGCCAGCAGCCCCCGGGTGGATACGCAGTATTTT. It is translated as CASSPRVDTQYF.

This clonotype came up a few times. The chain links TRBV5-6 to TRBJ1-3; D unclear. This CDR3 comprises 11 residues. Germline assignment: CDR1 SGHDT and CDR2 YYEEEE. Trimming stripped 7 bases from V and 5 bases from J, with 7 bases between. For the CDR3, the DNA is TGTGCCAGCCGAGGACGAAACACCATATATTTT. It is translated as CASRGRNTIYF.

The V call is TRBV7-6, the J call TRBJ2-2; 7 nucleotides agree with TRBD2. The CDR3 runs 18 residues. CDR1 is SGHVS, CDR2 FNYEAQ, per germline. The trim removed 0 bases at V and 0 bases at J, leaving 7 bases unmatched. The CDR3 bases are TGTGCCAGCAGCTTAGCCAGCGGGGCCAACTCGAACACCGGGGAGCTGTTTTTT. This encodes CASSLASGANSNTGELFF.

V and J are TRBV18 and TRBJ1-3; the D is unclear. The germline V and J ends were trimmed by 2 bases and 1 base, with 9 bases remaining between them. CDR1 KGHSH and CDR2 LQKENI come from the germline V gene. The CDR3 spans 15 residues. CDR3 in DNA: TGTGCCAGCTCACCAGACTCGGGGTCTGGAAACACCATATATTTT. It encodes CASSPDSGSGNTIYF.

Regarding this clonotype: A read error may produce the germline difference seen at one junction end. V usage is TRBV12-3 or TRBV12-4 and J usage is TRBJ1-1, with unresolved D. The CDR3 contains 16 residues. The CDR3 here is CASSLRLGIVKTEAFF. The DNA of the CDR3 is TGTGCCAGCAGTTTACGCCTCGGGATAGTGAAGACTGAAGCTTTCTTT.

This clonotype was observed many times. CDR3 in amino acids: CASSFGTGSNTGELFF. The CDR3, as DNA: TGTGCCAGCAGCTTCGGGACGGGGTCGAACACCGGGGAGCTGTTTTTT. The chain employs TRBV7-2 and TRBJ2-2; D could derive from TRBD1 or TRBD2 (5 bases each). The germline V and J ends were trimmed by 3 bases and 0 bases, with 11 bases remaining between them. Germline CDR1 and CDR2: SGHTA and FQGNSA. There are 16 residues in the CDR3.